The T cell receptor beta chain described here comes from a study of T-cell memory formation after mild COVID-19. Study-wide findings and caveats: The study found contracting CD4+ clones mainly in CM and EM and contracting CD8+ clones in EMRA.

TCRdb called the 5' RACE reads again in MiXCR, with one record for every CDR3 protein. The sample has about 390,000 distinct CDR3 sequences; approximately 21% are singletons. The V and J ends lost 3 bases and 11 bases respectively, with 14 bases between them. The germline V gene has CDR1 MNHEY and CDR2 SVGAGI. CDR3 length equals 12 residues. This clonotype was counted a few times. Antigen: not known. The clonotype originates from an adult woman who had mild COVID-19 (a few samples of this study predate the infection). Cell type and time point are not known. Input material: PBMCs or a T cell subset sorted from them (not recorded which). This rearrangement joins TRBV6-5 to TRBJ2-7; D is unresolved. CDR3 protein: CASSYGRAGEYF. CDR3 sequence (DNA): TGTGCCAGCAGTTATGGTCGAGCTGGGGAGTACTTC.